This entry lists 6 T cell receptor beta chains sequenced from one sample in a study of T cell repertoires in cytomegalovirus infection. TCRdb passed the reads through MiXCR, listing each CDR3 protein once. The sample records around 330,000 distinct CDR3 sequences, 15% to 20% being singletons. Sequences were obtained from PBMCs. Source of these receptors: a human donor in good health (CMV status not recorded). Some clones in this sample may be carry-over from other donors' samples.

CDR3: CASSIGGLMNTEAFF. For the CDR3, the DNA is TGCGCCAGCAGCATTGGAGGTTTAATGAACACTGAAGCTTTCTTT. This chain joins TRBV5-1 and TRBJ1-1; D ambiguous. Germline lookup yields CDR1 SGHRS and CDR2 YFSETQ. Trimming left V 4 bases short and J 0 bases short, with 13 bases between. The CDR3 covers 15 residues.

This clonotype was observed many times. This rearrangement joins TRBV28 to TRBJ2-5; weak D call: TRBD2 (5 bases). Germline CDR1 MDHEN, CDR2 SYDVKM. Deletions cut 6 bases from V and 5 bases from J, with 31 bases between. The CDR3 extends over 19 amino acids. The DNA for the CDR3 is TGTGCCAGCAGCCCACTCCGGGCCAAACTCTACCGGACGGGGGAGACCCAGTACTTC. Translating it yields CASSPLRAKLYRTGETQYF.

The CDR3 DNA reads TGTGCCAGCAGCTCCGGCGGCGGGGGGAAGGCAGATACGCAGTATTTT. This sequence encodes CASSSGGGGKADTQYF. The V gene is TRBV7-1, the J gene TRBJ2-3; TRBD2 agrees at 8 bases. Being an ORF, TRBV7-1 has a function that is uncertain. The V gene end was trimmed by 3 bases and the J gene end by 4 bases; junction bases not matched to a gene: 9. The CDR3 sequence is 16 residues long.

The rearrangement links TRBV19 to TRBJ1-5, with D possibly matching TRBD1 (5 bases). Per the germline V gene, CDR1 is LNHDA and CDR2 is SQIVND (reference sequence). This CDR3 contains 16 residues. The V end lost 7 bases, the J end lost 2 bases, and 18 bases lay between the germline ends. The CDR3 DNA reads TGTGCCAGTAAACTCTCAGGGAGTGGGGGCAATCAGCCCCAGCATTTT. Its translation: CASKLSGSGGNQPQHF.

This clonotype has only a few counts. The V gene is TRBV20-1, the J gene TRBJ1-2; D is uncertain. The CDR3 extends over 13 amino acids. Germline V gives CDR1 DFQATT, CDR2 SNEGSKA (reference sequence). V dropped 3 bases and J dropped 5 bases, with 13 bases sitting between them. The CDR3 coding sequence is TGCAGTGCTAGGTCAGGCGGAGGGTATGGCTACACCTTC. Amino acid sequence: CSARSGGGYGYTF.

This clonotype was recorded at least ten times. The chain combines TRBV7-8 with TRBJ2-7; the D gene is possibly TRBD2 (6 bases). Trimming removed 5 bases from V and 3 bases from J, with 17 bases in between. The CDR3 is 15 amino acids. The germline gives CDR1 SGHVS, CDR2 FQNEAQ. CDR3 region: CASSPTSGSNYEQYF. The CDR3 DNA reads as TGTGCCAGCAGCCCTACCTCCGGGAGCAACTACGAGCAGTACTTC.